This T cell receptor (beta chain) was sequenced for a study of T cells in Graves' hyperthyroidism and ophthalmopathy. The study, taken as a whole, reports: Blood also contained most expanded thyroid clonotypes above 0.001.

Trimming removed 3 bases from V and 6 bases from J; junction bases left unmatched: 7. The CDR3 extends over 15 amino acids. The germline gives CDR1 MNHEY, CDR2 SMNVEV (reference sequence). The CDR3 regions of TCR beta were amplified from RNA transcripts. A set of HTBI primers served as the primers for a first-round RT-PCR of the TCR CDR3. TCRdb ran MiXCR on the multiplex PCR reads and lists one entry per CDR3 protein. Among about 290,000 distinct CDR3 sequences listed, roughly 15% were seen once. Diagnosis of hyperthyroidism was new in patients aged 18 to 65, and its duration was under 2 months. Lactation, pregnancy, other autoimmune disease or uncontrolled infection excluded patients. On this clonotype: What it binds is unknown.

This chain joins TRBV27 and TRBJ2-2; 7 positions match TRBD2. The TCR was taken from a man aged 25-45 years with Graves' hyperthyroidism. Sequences were obtained from blood. CDR3 in amino acids: CASSLSGTTSGELFF. The CDR3 DNA is TGTGCCAGCAGTTTGTCCGGGACTACCTCCGGGGAGCTGTTTTTT.